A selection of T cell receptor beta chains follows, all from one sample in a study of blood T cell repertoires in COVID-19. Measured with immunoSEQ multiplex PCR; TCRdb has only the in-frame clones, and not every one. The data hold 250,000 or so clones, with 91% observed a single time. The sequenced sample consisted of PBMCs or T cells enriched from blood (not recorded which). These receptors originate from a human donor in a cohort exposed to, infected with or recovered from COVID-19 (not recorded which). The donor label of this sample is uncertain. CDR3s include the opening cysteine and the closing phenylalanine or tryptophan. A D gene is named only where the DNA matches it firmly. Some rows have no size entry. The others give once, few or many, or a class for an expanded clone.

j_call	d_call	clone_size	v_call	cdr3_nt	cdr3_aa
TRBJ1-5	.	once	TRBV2	TGTGCCAGCAGTGAATGGACCGAAGTTCTAGGGGCAAGCAATCAGCCCCAGCATTTT	CASSEWTEVLGASNQPQHF
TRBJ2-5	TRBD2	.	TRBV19	TGTGCCAGTAGTGACAAGGGACTAGCGGGGAATCAAGAGACCCAGTACTTC	CASSDKGLAGNQETQYF
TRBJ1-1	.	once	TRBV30	TGTGCCTGGAGTATGCTGAGGTCGAGCGCTGAAGCTTTCTTT	CAWSMLRSSAEAFF
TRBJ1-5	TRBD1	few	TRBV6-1	TGTGCCAGCAGTGAAGCGGGGACAGGGGGACAGCCCCAGCATTTT	CASSEAGTGGQPQHF
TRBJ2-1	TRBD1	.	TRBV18	TGTGCCAGCTCACCGGGACAGGTCCGTGAGCAGTTCTTC	CASSPGQVREQFF
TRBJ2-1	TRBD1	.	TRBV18	TGTGCCAGCTCAAAAGGACAGGGGGCGCTTAATGAGCAGTTCTTC	CASSKGQGALNEQFF
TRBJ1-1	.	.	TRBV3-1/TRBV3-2	TGTGCCAGCAGCCAGAGGGCGGGGGGAACTGAAGCTTTCTTT	CASSQRAGGTEAFF
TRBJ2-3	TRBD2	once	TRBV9	TGTGCCAGCAGCGTAGAGGGAAGCGGGGAAGCATCAGATACGCAGTATTTT	CASSVEGSGEASDTQYF
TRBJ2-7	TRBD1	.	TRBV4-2	TGTGCCAGCAGCCAAGTGACCGGGACAGGGTCGTCTGAGCAGTACTTC	CASSQVTGTGSSEQYF
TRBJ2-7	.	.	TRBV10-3	TGTGCCATCAGTGAGTCGCGGACAGACTCCTACGAGCAGTACTTC	CAISESRTDSYEQYF
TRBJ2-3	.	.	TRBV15	TGTGCCACCAGCTCCTGTCCCCAAAACGTGGCCTGTACGCAGTATTTT	CATSSCPQNVACTQYF
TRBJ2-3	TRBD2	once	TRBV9	TGTGCCAGCAGCGTAGTTGAGCGGGACGGCGGTACGCAGTATTTT	CASSVVERDGGTQYF
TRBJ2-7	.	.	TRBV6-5	TGTGCCAGCAGTCGAGGGGGGGATCTATACGAGCAGTACTTC	CASSRGGDLYEQYF
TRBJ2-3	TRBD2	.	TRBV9	TGTGCCAGCAGCGTAAGCGGGGGGGCTGCGGGCACAGATACGCAGTATTTT	CASSVSGGAAGTDTQYF
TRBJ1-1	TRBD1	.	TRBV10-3	TGTGCCATCAGAAACAGGGGGCTAGCGAACACTGAAGCTTTCTTT	CAIRNRGLANTEAFF
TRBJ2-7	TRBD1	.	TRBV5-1	TGCGCCAGCAGCTTGGGAGGGCAGGGGGACAACGAGCAGTACTTC	CASSLGGQGDNEQYF
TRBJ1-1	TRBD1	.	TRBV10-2	TGCGCCAGCAGAAAGTCCGGGACAGGGCGGAACACTGAAGCTTTCTTT	CASRKSGTGRNTEAFF
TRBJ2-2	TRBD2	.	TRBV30	TGTGCCTGGTCAACTAGCGGAACGAACACCGGGGAGCTGTTTTTT	CAWSTSGTNTGELFF
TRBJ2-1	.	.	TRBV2	TGTGCCAGCACTCCCGGGACTTACAATGAGCAGTTCTTC	CASTPGTYNEQFF
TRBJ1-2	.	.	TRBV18	TGTGCCAGCTCCCCGGACTCCTTATATGGCTACACCTTC	CASSPDSLYGYTF
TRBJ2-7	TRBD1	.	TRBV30	TGTGCCTGGGAATCAGGGACAGGATCCTACGAGCAGTACTTC	CAWESGTGSYEQYF
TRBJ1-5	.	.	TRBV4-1	TGCGCCAGCAGCCAAGGATGGACCGTTGGGCAGGAGGGATTGGAGCCCCAGCATTTT	CASSQGWTVGQEGLEPQHF
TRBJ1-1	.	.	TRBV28	TGTGCCAGCAGTAAAGGAGCCTTGAACACTGAAGCTTTCTTT	CASSKGALNTEAFF
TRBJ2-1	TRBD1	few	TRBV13	TGTGCCAGCAGCTCTCGACAGGGACAATACAATGAGCAGTTCTTC	CASSSRQGQYNEQFF
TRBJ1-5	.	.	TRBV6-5	TGTGCCAGCAGTACTTGGGACATAAGCAATCAGCCCCAGCATTTT	CASSTWDISNQPQHF
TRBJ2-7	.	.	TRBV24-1	TGTGCCACCGGGGGCGCGTACTCCTACGAGCAGTACTTC	CATGGAYSYEQYF
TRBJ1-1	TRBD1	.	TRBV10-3	TGTGCCTCTCGACAGGGGAACGGACCCACTGAAGCTTTCTTT	CASRQGNGPTEAFF
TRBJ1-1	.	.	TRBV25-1	TGTGCCAGCCGTGAACAGGGTCACGACACTGAAGCTTTCTTT	CASREQGHDTEAFF
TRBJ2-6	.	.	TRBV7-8	TGTGCCAGCAGCTTAGACTTCTCTGGGGCCAACGTCCTGACTTTC	CASSLDFSGANVLTF
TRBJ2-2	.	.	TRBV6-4	TGTGCCAGCAGTGCTCGGGCGAACACCGGGGAGCTGTTTTTT	CASSARANTGELFF
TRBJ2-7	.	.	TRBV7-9	TGTGCCAGCAGCTTAGCGGGATCGCCGACAGGCACCGCCGAGCAGTACTTC	CASSLAGSPTGTAEQYF
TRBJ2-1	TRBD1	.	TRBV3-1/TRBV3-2	TGTGCCAGTGGCCGGGACAGGGTCTACAATGAGCAGTTCTTC	CASGRDRVYNEQFF
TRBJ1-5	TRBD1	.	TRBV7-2	TGTGCCAGCAGCTCTACGGACAGGGGGTATCAGCCCCAGCATTTT	CASSSTDRGYQPQHF
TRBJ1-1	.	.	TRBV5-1	TGCGCCAGCAGCTTTATTGCAGGGCGTGAAGCTTTCTTT	CASSFIAGREAFF
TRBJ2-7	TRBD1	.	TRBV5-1	TGCGCCAGCAGCCCGGACAGGGGGTCTGACGAGCAGTACTTC	CASSPDRGSDEQYF
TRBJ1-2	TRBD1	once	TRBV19	TGTGCCAGTAGTATAGAGGCCGGGACAGGGTTCGGGGGCTACACCTTC	CASSIEAGTGFGGYTF
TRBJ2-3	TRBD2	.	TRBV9	TGTGCCAGCCACGGGACTAGCGGGGGTAGCACAGATACGCAGTATTTT	CASHGTSGGSTDTQYF
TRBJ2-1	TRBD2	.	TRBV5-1	TGCGCCAGCACCTCCAGCGGGGGGGGTGGAAATGAGCAGTTCTTC	CASTSSGGGGNEQFF
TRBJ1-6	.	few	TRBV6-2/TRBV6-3	TGTGCCAGCAGTTTTGCGGGGGCGGATAATAACTCACCCCTCCACTTT	CASSFAGADNNSPLHF
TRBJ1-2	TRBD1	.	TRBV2	TGTGCCAGCCAGGGGGTAAGCTATGGCTACACCTTC	CASQGVSYGYTF
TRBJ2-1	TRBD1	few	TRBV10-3	TGTGCCATCAGTGATCCGGGACAGGGGGATGAGCAGTTCTTC	CAISDPGQGDEQFF
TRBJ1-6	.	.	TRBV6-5	TGTGCCAGCAGGACAGTCTATAATTCACCCCTCCACTTT	CASRTVYNSPLHF
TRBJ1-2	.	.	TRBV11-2	TGTGCCAGCAGCTTAAGAAGGGGGAATGCTTCCTTCTATGGCTACACCTTC	CASSLRRGNASFYGYTF
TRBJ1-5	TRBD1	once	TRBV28	TGTGCCAGCAGTCACAGGGGGTATTCAGGACAGCCCCAGCATTTT	CASSHRGYSGQPQHF
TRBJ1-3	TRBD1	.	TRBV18	TGTGCCAGCTCACCGAATACCCCAGGGGGCTCTGGAAACACCATATATTTT	CASSPNTPGGSGNTIYF
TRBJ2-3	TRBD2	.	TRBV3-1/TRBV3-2	TGTGCCAGCAGCCCCATCAGCGGGGGGACCTCTAGCACAGATACGCAGTATTTT	CASSPISGGTSSTDTQYF
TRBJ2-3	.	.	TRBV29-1	TGCAGCGTTGACTCAGGGGATACAGATACGCAGTATTTT	CSVDSGDTDTQYF
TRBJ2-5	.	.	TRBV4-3	TGCGCCAGCAGCCAAGATCGGCCAGGGTGGTCCAAAGAGACCCAGTACTTC	CASSQDRPGWSKETQYF
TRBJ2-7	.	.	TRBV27	TGTGCCAGCAGTTTATGGGTCGGACTAAGTTACGAGCAGTACTTC	CASSLWVGLSYEQYF